The 9 T cell receptor beta chains below all came from one sample that was sequenced in a study of cytomegalovirus exposure and HLA in healthy donors. The PCR ran on 60 Vbeta and 13 Jbeta primers. Sequencing was performed with immunoSEQ multiplex PCR; in TCRdb, only in-frame clones are kept and a portion is missing. The data hold about 61,000 clones, with 75% to 85% observed a single time. The sequenced sample was PBMCs. These receptors came from a man in his fifties in good health and CMV-seropositive.

This chain uses TRBV27 with TRBJ2-7; D is uncertain. CDR3 length: 16 amino acids. The germline CDR1 and CDR2 sequences are MNHEY and SMNVEV (reference sequence). Between the trimmed V and J ends, which lost 5 bases and 3 bases, there was a span of 20 bases. This CDR3 reads CASSPSRSVGDYEQYF. The CDR3 region has the DNA TGTGCCAGCAGTCCCTCCAGGTCTGTGGGTGACTACGAGCAGTACTTC.

The chain is built from TRBV25-1 and TRBJ1-2, with 10 bases identical to TRBD1. The V and J ends lost 5 bases and 2 bases, in that order; junction bases with no gene match: 5. This CDR3 is built from 15 residues. Germline V gene lookup returns CDR1 MGHDK and CDR2 SYGVNS. CDR3 sequence (DNA): TGTGCCAGCAGTTACCCGGGACAGGGGAACTATGGCTACACCTTC. This codes for CASSYPGQGNYGYTF.

The rearrangement uses TRBV4-1 and TRBJ2-7, with 7 bases that match TRBD1. V trimming: 1 base; J trimming: 2 bases; junction bases outside the gene matches: 8. The CDR3 totals 16 residues. In germline, CDR1 is MGHRA, CDR2 YSYEKL. CDR3 in amino acids: CASSQGPDRITYEQYF. CDR3 DNA: TGCGCCAGCAGCCAAGGCCCGGACAGGATTACCTACGAGCAGTACTTC.

The chain combines TRBV9 with TRBJ2-2; D unresolved. The length of the CDR3 is 15 residues. Germline loops: CDR1 SGDLS, CDR2 YYNGEE. Trimming stripped 0 bases from V and 2 bases from J, with 8 bases between. The CDR3 DNA is TGTGCCAGCAGCGTAGGCGGAGTTAACACCGGGGAGCTGTTTTTT. As protein: CASSVGGVNTGELFF.

This chain connects TRBV6-1 to TRBJ2-5; D not certain. The closer fit of TRBJ2-7 to the DNA end suggests the J call may be wrong. Germline-derived CDR1 and CDR2 are MNHNS and SASEGT. CDR3 length equals 14 residues. For the CDR3, the DNA is TGTGCCAGCAGCCAAGGAGCTCCTACCTACGAGCAGTACTTC. Protein: CASSQGAPTYEQYF.

The chain combines TRBV7-2 with TRBJ2-7; D is undetermined. Germline CDR1 is SGHTA and CDR2 is FQGNSA. V was pared by 0 bases and J by 1 base, with 4 bases between. CDR3 size: 13 residues. CDR3 protein: CASSLAQSYEQYF. Here the CDR3 DNA reads TGTGCCAGCAGCTTAGCTCAGTCCTACGAGCAGTACTTC.

The J gene is TRBJ1-5, the V gene TRBV27, with 7 nucleotides matching TRBD1. V was pared by 6 bases and J by 2 bases, with 4 bases of the junction left unmatched. The CDR3 consists of 14 residues. The germline V gene has CDR1 MNHEY and CDR2 SMNVEV (reference sequence). The CDR3 DNA sequence: TGTGCCAGCAGCCACGGGACAGGCAATCAGCCCCAGCATTTT. This gives the protein CASSHGTGNQPQHF.

This sequence joins TRBV27 and TRBJ1-5; 9 bases are shared with TRBD1. Germline-derived CDR1 and CDR2 are MNHEY and SMNVEV (reference sequence). V was pared by 6 bases and J by 1 base, with 4 bases of the junction left unmatched. The CDR3 contains 15 residues. CDR3 nucleotide sequence: TGTGCCAGCAGACCGACAGGGGGAAGCAATCAGCCCCAGCATTTT. Translation: CASRPTGGSNQPQHF.

The genes are TRBV5-1 and TRBJ1-4, with D maybe TRBD1 (5 bases). The germline V and J ends were trimmed by 0 bases and 5 bases, with 8 bases remaining between them. Germline V gene data show CDR1 as SGHRS and CDR2 as YFSETQ. The CDR3 covers 14 residues. The CDR3 region is CASSLAAGNEKLFF. CDR3 nucleotides: TGCGCCAGCAGCTTGGCCGCAGGGAATGAAAAACTGTTTTTT.